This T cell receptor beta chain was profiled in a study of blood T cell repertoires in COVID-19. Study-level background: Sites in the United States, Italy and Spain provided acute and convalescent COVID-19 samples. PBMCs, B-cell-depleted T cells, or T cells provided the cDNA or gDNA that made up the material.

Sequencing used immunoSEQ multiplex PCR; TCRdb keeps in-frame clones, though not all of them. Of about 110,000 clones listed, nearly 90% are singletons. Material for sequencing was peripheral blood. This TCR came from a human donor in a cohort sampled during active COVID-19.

In DNA, the CDR3 is TGTGCCAGCAGCCCCTTCCCGGAGAGCCCAGAAAAGGGCTACACCTTC. Translation: CASSPFPESPEKGYTF. The chain has TRBV7-9 and TRBJ1-2; D gene uncertain. This CDR3 has 16 residues. Trimming removed 5 bases at V and 8 bases at J, with 24 bases between. Germline V gives CDR1 SEHNR, CDR2 FQNEAQ (reference sequence).